This T cell receptor beta chain was obtained from a study of shared clonotypes between healthy human individuals. Execution of the assay was at deep level. Data came from immunoSEQ multiplex PCR; TCRdb stores just in-frame clones and leaves some out. The sample shows just under 350,000 clones, 73% of them seen only once. V was shortened by 1 base and J by 2 bases, with 8 bases between the two germline ends. Germline loops: CDR1 SNHLY, CDR2 FYNNEI. The CDR3 contains 14 residues. The receptor comes from a man aged 25-45 years in good health. The chain recombines TRBV2 with TRBJ1-1, with D hard to call. The sample consisted of memory CD4+ T cells sorted from blood. Described subset: CD45RA-negative fraction. DNA for the CDR3: TGTGCCAGCAGTGAAGGAGGAGGCAACACTGAAGCTTTCTTT. It specifies CASSEGGGNTEAFF.